The 27 T cell receptor beta chains presented below share a single source sample, sequenced in a study of OX40 agonist ivuxolimab in advanced cancers. Measured with immunoSEQ multiplex PCR; TCRdb has only the in-frame clones, and not every one. The data hold about 70,000 clones, with about 90% observed a single time. The sequenced sample was CD4+ or CD8+ T cells sorted from blood, obtained in a trial of the OX40 agonist ivuxolimab. The receptors shown here come from an adult with an advanced solid tumor such as melanoma, head and neck, liver or kidney cancer.

This clone showed up just once. V is TRBV7-2 and J is TRBJ2-1, with a tentative D call TRBD1 (7 bases). The germline CDR1 and CDR2 sequences are SGHTA and FQGNSA. This CDR3 is 17 amino acids long. Trimming cost V 2 bases and J 5 bases, with 19 bases left between them. The CDR3 protein is CASSLKGGRGVHNEQFF. The CDR3 bases are TGTGCCAGCAGCTTAAAAGGGGGCAGGGGGGTACACAATGAGCAGTTCTTC.

This chain uses TRBV7-9 with TRBJ2-7; D unclear. The germline gives CDR1 SEHNR, CDR2 FQNEAQ (reference sequence). The CDR3 has 13 amino acids. Trimming pared 4 bases from V and 6 bases from J, leaving 13 bases between. CDR3 sequence: CASSSAGSLEQYF. DNA of the CDR3: TGTGCCAGCAGCTCGGCCGGGTCCCTCGAGCAGTACTTC.

The rearrangement links TRBV4-3 to TRBJ2-7; the D is unclear. Per germline, CDR1 LGHNA and CDR2 YSLEER. The CDR3 totals 15 residues. V was clipped by 0 bases and J by 3 bases, with 12 bases between them. This CDR3 reads CASSQDLGSHYEQYF. The CDR3 DNA is TGCGCCAGCAGCCAAGATTTGGGGTCCCACTACGAGCAGTACTTC.

The chain recombines TRBV5-1 with TRBJ2-5; no definite D call. The CDR3 length is 14 residues. Germline CDR1 is SGHRS and CDR2 is YFSETQ. Deletions cut 4 bases from V and 2 bases from J, with 12 bases between. Here the CDR3 reads CASSLAQIQETQYF. In DNA form, the CDR3 reads TGCGCCAGCAGCCTGGCACAGATTCAAGAGACCCAGTACTTC. The complete variable domain, with remaining parts taken from reference TRBV5-1 and TRBJ2-5, reads KAGVTQTPRYLIKTRGQQVTLSCSPISGHRSVSWYQQTPGQGLQFLFEYFSETQRNKGNFPGRFSGRQFSNSRSEMNVSTLELGDSALYLCASSLAQIQETQYFGPGTRLLVL.

This sequence joins TRBV7-2 and TRBJ1-1; D perhaps matches TRBD1 (6 bases). CDR1 is SGHTA, CDR2 FQGNSA, per germline. V lost 3 bases and J lost 7, with 24 bases in between. The length of the CDR3 is 17 residues. CDR3 amino acids: CASSFAGTPRTFLEAFF. CDR3 in DNA: TGTGCCAGCAGCTTCGCCGGGACACCTAGAACTTTCCTTGAAGCTTTCTTT.

The CDR3: CASSIRNRQGALAEAFF. The CDR3 DNA reads TGTGCCAGCAGCATTAGAAACCGACAGGGGGCGCTAGCTGAAGCTTTCTTT. The J gene is TRBJ1-1, the V gene TRBV13, with TRBD1 matching over 10 bases. Trimming at V came to 5 bases and at J to 6 bases, leaving 15 bases not matched to a gene. The CDR3 spans 17 residues. Per the germline V gene, CDR1 is PRHDT and CDR2 is FYEKMQ (reference sequence).

The chain combines TRBV7-2 with TRBJ2-3, with 9 bases fitting TRBD2. The V gene end was trimmed by 4 bases and the J gene end by 3 bases; junction bases not matched to a gene: 5. Germline V CDR1 and CDR2: SGHTA, FQGNSA. This CDR3 has 15 amino acids. The CDR3 is CASSWRLAGTDTQYF. The DNA of the CDR3 is TGTGCCAGCAGCTGGCGGCTAGCGGGGACAGATACGCAGTATTTT.

The chain recombines TRBV7-2 with TRBJ1-2; 10 nucleotides match TRBD1. The CDR3 covers 15 residues. Per germline, CDR1 SGHTA and CDR2 FQGNSA. Unmatched junction bases numbered 5, after V lost 6 bases and J lost 1 base. CDR3 region: CASRPRTGGNYGYTF. The CDR3, as DNA: TGTGCCAGCAGGCCAAGGACAGGGGGTAACTATGGCTACACCTTC.

J is TRBJ2-1 and V is TRBV10-2; 8 bases align to TRBD2. This CDR3 contains 14 residues. V was pared by 8 bases and J by 6 bases, with 9 bases of the junction left unmatched. CDR1 is WSHSY and CDR2 is SAAADI in the germline V gene. Written as DNA, the CDR3 is TGCGCCAGCCGCAGACTAGCGCAGAGCAATGAGCAGTTCTTC. This gives the protein CASRRLAQSNEQFF.

The chain uses TRBV4-3 and TRBJ2-3; D call uncertain. Trimming cost V 5 bases and J 4 bases, with 10 bases left between them. Germline loops: CDR1 LGHNA, CDR2 YSLEER. CDR3 length: 13 amino acids. This CDR3 reads CASSFKEADTQYF. In DNA, the CDR3 is TGCGCCAGCAGCTTTAAAGAGGCAGATACGCAGTATTTT.

This sequence joins TRBV7-2 and TRBJ2-1; the D gene is possibly TRBD1 (6 bases). The CDR3 consists of 13 residues. V was shortened by 5 bases and J by 10 bases, with 15 bases between the two germline ends. CDR1 is SGHTA and CDR2 is FQGNSA in the germline V gene. This chain's CDR3 is CASSTRNRVEQFF. DNA of the CDR3: TGTGCCAGCAGCACCCGGAACAGGGTAGAGCAGTTCTTC.

The CDR3: CASSIEGNSYNEQFF. Here the CDR3 DNA reads TGTGCCAGCAGTATAGAGGGAAACTCCTACAATGAGCAGTTCTTC. The J gene is TRBJ2-1, the V gene TRBV7-2; maybe TRBD2 (5 bases). The V gene lost 6 bases and the J gene lost 0 bases, with 12 bases spanning the gap. The CDR3 runs 15 residues. From germline, CDR1 is SGHTA and CDR2 FQGNSA.

The V and J genes are TRBV9 and TRBJ1-1; D is undetermined. This CDR3 is built from 13 residues. Trimming removed 4 bases from V and 0 bases from J, with 7 bases in between. CDR1 and CDR2 (germline): SGDLS, YYNGEE. Here the CDR3 DNA reads TGTGCCAGCAGCCCCCAGCTGAACACTGAAGCTTTCTTT. Its protein is CASSPQLNTEAFF.

In its sample, this clone was seen once. J is TRBJ1-6 and V is TRBV7-2, with TRBD1 matching 7 bases. Looked up from germline, CDR1 is SGHTA and CDR2 is FQGNSA. This CDR3 has 14 amino acids. J gave up 7 bases and V 0 bases, and 0 bases lay outside the gene matches. Here the CDR3 DNA reads TGTGCCAGCAGCTTAGCAGGGGGCAATTCACCCCTCCACTTT. Its translation is CASSLAGGNSPLHF.

This rearrangement joins TRBV28 to TRBJ1-2, with a possible D match to TRBD1 (6 bases). V lost 5 bases and J 2 bases, leaving 15 bases between the germline ends. The CDR3 covers 15 residues. Per germline, CDR1 MDHEN and CDR2 SYDVKM. The CDR3 nucleotides read TGTGCCAGCAGTCCAACAGGGTTTGGCAACTATGGCTACACCTTC. Translated, it gives CASSPTGFGNYGYTF.

A few counts support this clone. V is TRBV4-3 and J is TRBJ2-1; 9 positions match TRBD1. V dropped 4 bases and J dropped 10; count of bases not matched to a gene: 11. The CDR3 extends over 15 amino acids. Germline V CDR1 and CDR2: LGHNA, YSLEER. The CDR3 DNA reads as TGCGCCAGCAGCCCCGGGACAGGGTATACCTTAGAGCAGTTCTTC. The encoded protein is CASSPGTGYTLEQFF.

This chain links TRBV6-5 with TRBJ1-2; TRBD1 matches at 10 bases. CDR3 length: 15 amino acids. The germline CDR1 and CDR2 sequences are MNHEY and SVGAGI. Losses at the gene ends were 4 bases for V and 4 bases for J; bases not matched to a gene: 6. Written as DNA, the CDR3 is TGTGCCAGCAGTTTGCAGACAGGGGGCCTCTATGGCTACACCTTC. This sequence encodes CASSLQTGGLYGYTF.

The chain has TRBV11-3 and TRBJ1-1, with D unresolved. The CDR3 length is 16 residues. Looked up from germline, CDR1 is SGHNT and CDR2 is YENEEA. Trimming cost V 0 bases and J 4 bases, with 15 bases left between them. The CDR3 here is CASSLESWLQGTEAFF. The CDR3, as DNA: TGTGCCAGCAGCTTAGAGAGCTGGTTACAAGGCACTGAAGCTTTCTTT.

This rearrangement joins TRBV4-1 to TRBJ2-7, with TRBD2 matching 10 bases. The V and J ends lost 2 bases and 6 bases, in that order; junction bases with no gene match: 10. The CDR3 has 16 amino acids. Germline V lookup: CDR1 MGHRA, CDR2 YSYEKL. In nucleotides, the CDR3 is TGCGCCAGCAGCCAAACGGGGCTAGCGGGAGTAGGCGAGCAGTACTTC. It codes for CASSQTGLAGVGEQYF.

The chain employs TRBV7-2 and TRBJ2-4; D is perhaps TRBD1 or TRBD2 (6 bases each). Germline V lookup: CDR1 SGHTA, CDR2 FQGNSA. The V end lost 5 bases, the J end lost 10 bases, and 18 bases lay between the germline ends. The CDR3 sequence is 14 residues long. In DNA, the CDR3 is TGTGCCAGCAGCCCGACTAGGGACAATGGGATTCAGTACTTC. Its translation is CASSPTRDNGIQYF.

The chain has TRBV11-2 and TRBJ1-1; 7 bases align to TRBD1. V was pared by 6 bases and J by 4 bases, with 11 bases of the junction left unmatched. Germline CDR1 reads SGHAT; CDR2 reads FQNNGV. This CDR3 spans 15 amino acids. The CDR3 reads CASSDQDRVGTEAFF. CDR3 nucleotide sequence: TGTGCCAGCAGTGATCAAGACAGGGTCGGCACTGAAGCTTTCTTT.

The chain carries TRBV9 and TRBJ2-4; perhaps D is TRBD1 or TRBD2 (5 bases each). This CDR3 region has 16 residues. Germline values: CDR1 SGDLS, CDR2 YYNGEE. Trimming cost V 2 bases and J 2 bases, with 14 bases left between them. The CDR3: CASSVGWQGPKNIQYF. CDR3 in DNA: TGTGCCAGCAGCGTTGGGTGGCAGGGACCCAAAAACATTCAGTACTTC.

The chain is built from TRBV7-9 and TRBJ1-5, with D perhaps matching TRBD1 (6 bases). V was pared by 4 bases and J by 5 bases, with 12 bases between. The CDR3 is 14 amino acids. Germline assignment: CDR1 SEHNR and CDR2 FQNEAQ (reference sequence). CDR3 sequence: CASSSDRPYQPQHF. CDR3 nucleotide sequence: TGTGCCAGCAGCTCTGACAGGCCCTATCAGCCCCAGCATTTT. Full variable domain (remainder filled in from reference TRBV7-9 and TRBJ1-5): DTGVSQNPRHKITKRGQNVTFRCDPISEHNRLYWYRQTLGQGPEFLTYFQNEAQLEKSRLLSDRFSAERPKGSFSTLEIQRTEQGDSAMYLCASSSDRPYQPQHFGDGTRLSIL.

The genes are TRBV21-1 and TRBJ1-4. TRBV21-1 is a known pseudogene. The CDR3 is 17 residues long. CDR3 sequence (DNA): TGTGCCAGCAGGTGCATTAGGTTAAGGGCTCATAATGAAAAACTGTTTTTT. Protein: CASRCIRLRAHNEKLFF.

This sequence joins TRBV6-5 and TRBJ2-3; D unclear. Germline assignment: CDR1 MNHEY and CDR2 SVGAGI. The CDR3 is made up of 14 amino acids. V lost 5 bases to trimming and J lost 4 bases, with 13 bases between them. The CDR3 bases are TGTGCCAGCAGTCGCTATTCAGCATCAGATACGCAGTATTTT. This encodes CASSRYSASDTQYF.

This chain links TRBV12-5 with TRBJ2-5; no clear D gene. The CDR3 covers 11 residues. Germline CDR1 and CDR2: LGHNT and FRNRAP. The V end was cut by 7 bases, the J end by 2 bases, with 5 bases between. The CDR3 is CASAVQETQYF. DNA of the CDR3: TGTGCTAGTGCCGTTCAAGAGACCCAGTACTTC.

This clone was observed once. V usage is TRBV5-1 and J usage is TRBJ2-5; a possible D gene is TRBD2 (5 bases). Germline V gene lookup returns CDR1 SGHRS and CDR2 YFSETQ. There are 14 residues in the CDR3. Trimming removed 1 base from V and 5 bases from J, with 12 bases in between. The CDR3 coding sequence is TGCGCCAGCAGCTTGTTCGGGGTAGAGGAGACCCAGTACTTC. Translating gives CASSLFGVEETQYF.